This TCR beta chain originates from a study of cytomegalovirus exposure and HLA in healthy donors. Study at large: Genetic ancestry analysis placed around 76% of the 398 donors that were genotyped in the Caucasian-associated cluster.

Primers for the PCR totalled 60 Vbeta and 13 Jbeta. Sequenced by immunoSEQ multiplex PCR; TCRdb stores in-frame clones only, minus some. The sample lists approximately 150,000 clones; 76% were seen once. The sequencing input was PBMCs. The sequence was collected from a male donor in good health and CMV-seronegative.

The CDR3: CASSLAEGSGYTF. The CDR3 coding sequence is TGTGCCAGCAGCTTAGCAGAGGGCAGTGGCTACACCTTC. This sequence joins TRBV7-6 and TRBJ1-2; D is unclear. The CDR3 has 13 residues. V lost 0 bases and J lost 7, with 9 bases in between. CDR1 is SGHVS, CDR2 FNYEAQ, per germline.